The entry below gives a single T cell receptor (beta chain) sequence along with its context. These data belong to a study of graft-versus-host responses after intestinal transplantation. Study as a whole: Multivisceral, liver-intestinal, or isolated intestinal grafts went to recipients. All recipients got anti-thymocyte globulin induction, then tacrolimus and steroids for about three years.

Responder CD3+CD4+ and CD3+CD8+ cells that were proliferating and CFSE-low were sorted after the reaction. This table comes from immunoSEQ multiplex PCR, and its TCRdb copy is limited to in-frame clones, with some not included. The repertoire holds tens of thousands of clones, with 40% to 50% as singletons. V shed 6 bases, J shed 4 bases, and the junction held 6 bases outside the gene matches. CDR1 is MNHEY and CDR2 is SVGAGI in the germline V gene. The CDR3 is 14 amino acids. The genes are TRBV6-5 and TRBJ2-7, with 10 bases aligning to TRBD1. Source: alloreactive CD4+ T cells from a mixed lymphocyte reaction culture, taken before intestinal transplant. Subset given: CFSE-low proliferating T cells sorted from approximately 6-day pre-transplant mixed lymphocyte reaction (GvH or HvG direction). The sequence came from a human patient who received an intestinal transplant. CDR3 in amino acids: CASSPGQGGYEQYF. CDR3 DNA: TGTGCCAGCAGCCCCGGACAGGGGGGATACGAGCAGTACTTC.